The present T cell receptor beta chain was sequenced within a study of tumor and adjacent non-tumor tissue in lung cancer. CDR1 and CDR2 from the germline V gene are MNHEY and SVGEGT. The CDR3 is made up of 14 amino acids. TCRbeta libraries were built with three rounds of nested PCR, modified from ARM-PCR. TCRdb analysed the multiplex PCR reads with MiXCR anew, one entry per CDR3 protein. The sample carries 50,000 or so distinct CDR3 sequences, about 70% recorded once. The template was RNA from unsorted bulk tissue. The normal lung tissue was taken more than 3 cm from the tumor edge. Comment on this clonotype: One junction end disagrees with the germline gene, perhaps due to a read error.

J is TRBJ2-7 and V is TRBV6-2 or TRBV6-3, with TRBD1 matching 8 bases. The sequenced material came from distant non-tumor lung tissue. This receptor was obtained from a woman aged 60 to 75 with non-small cell lung cancer. CDR3 sequence: CGSSLQGDTYEQYF. CDR3 DNA sequence: TGTGGCAGCAGTTTACAGGGGGACACCTATGAGCAGTACTTC.